What follows describes a single T cell receptor (beta chain). Its specificity is not known. These data originate in a study of response to subunit inactivated influenza vaccine. Study-wide results and limits: Authors proposed each seasonal influenza vaccination draws in few new T cells.

The CDR3 loop spans 14 amino acids. V was clipped by 6 bases and J by 3 bases; unmatched bases: 5. From germline, CDR1 is ENHRY and CDR2 SYGVKD. TCRdb reanalysed the RT-PCR reads using MiXCR and keeps one entry per CDR3 protein. This sample yields roughly 500,000 distinct CDR3 sequences, of which under 25% are seen a single time; approximately 3% belongs to the top ten. The same specimen was also included in a second study, on T cells expressing NK-cell markers. That investigation notes: With UMIs, 5'RACE template switching was used to make TCR beta cDNA. HCMV seropositivity marked seven of the eight sequenced donors; one was seronegative.

The sequence came from a man in his fifties who received an inactivated influenza vaccine. The specimen comprised CD4+ T cells sorted from PBMCs, sampled 11 to 12 days after vaccination. The rearrangement uses TRBV10-3 and TRBJ1-3, with 7 positions matching TRBD1. The CDR3: CAIRDRVVGNTIYF. The CDR3 DNA follows: TGTGCCATCAGAGACAGGGTGGTTGGAAACACCATATATTTT.